This TCR beta chain was documented in a study of CD8 T cells in ankylosing spondylitis. The CDR3 is 11 residues long. Trimming removed 6 bases from V and 7 bases from J, with 13 bases in between. Germline V CDR1 and CDR2: DFQATT, SNEGSKA (reference sequence). This clonotype was recorded many times. TCR beta libraries were made by quantitative 5'-RACE with molecular barcodes. TCRdb independently ran MiXCR on the 5' RACE reads; one entry per CDR3 protein. The sample records approximately 220,000 distinct CDR3 sequences, approximately 24% being singletons. The sequence came from a male donor with ankylosing spondylitis or in good health (not recorded which). The sample taken for sequencing was blood, either unsorted or a sorted T cell fraction (not recorded which). The rearrangement links TRBV20-1 to TRBJ2-7; no clear D gene. The CDR3 DNA reads as TGCAGTGCAAGACACAGCCAAGAGCAGTACTTC. The encoded protein is CSARHSQEQYF.